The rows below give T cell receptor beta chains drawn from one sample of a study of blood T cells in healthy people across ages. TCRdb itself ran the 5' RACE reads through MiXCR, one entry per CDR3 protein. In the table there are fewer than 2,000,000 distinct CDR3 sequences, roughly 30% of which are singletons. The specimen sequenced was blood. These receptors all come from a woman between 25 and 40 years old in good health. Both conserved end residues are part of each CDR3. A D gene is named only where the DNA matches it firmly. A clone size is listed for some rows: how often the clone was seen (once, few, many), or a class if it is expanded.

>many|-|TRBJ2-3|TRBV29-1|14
TGCAGCGTTGGGTTCCGGCAAGGGGAAATTACGCAGTATTTT
CSVGFRQGEITQYF
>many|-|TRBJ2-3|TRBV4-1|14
TGCGCCAGCGGCGGTGGTGGTAGCACAGATACGCAGTATTTT
CASGGGGSTDTQYF
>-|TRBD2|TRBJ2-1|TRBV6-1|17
TGTGCCAGCAGTGAAGCGCGATGGCGGGGGGGCGGCAATGAGCAGTTCTTC
CASSEARWRGGGNEQFF
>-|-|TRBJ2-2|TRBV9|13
TGTGCCAGCAGCCCCTTCCTAACCGGGGAGCTGTTTTTT
CASSPFLTGELFF
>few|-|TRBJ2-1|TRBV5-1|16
TGCGCCAGCAGCTTGACGGACCGGAGCTCCTACAATGAGCAGTTCTTC
CASSLTDRSSYNEQFF
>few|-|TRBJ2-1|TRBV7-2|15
TGTGCCAGCAGCGCCCTCAGGGGTTCCTACAATGAGCAGTTCTTC
CASSALRGSYNEQFF
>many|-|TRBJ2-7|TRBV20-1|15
TGCAGTGCCTCTACAGGGAGCGAGGCCATCTACGAGCAGTACTTC
CSASTGSEAIYEQYF
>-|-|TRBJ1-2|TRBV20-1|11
TGCAGTGCTACCTGCTGGGGGGGCTACACCTTC
CSATCWGGYTF
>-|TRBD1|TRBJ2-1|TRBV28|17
TGTGCCAGCAGCCCGACCGAGACAGGGACAACGGGGAATGAGCAGTTCTTC
CASSPTETGTTGNEQFF
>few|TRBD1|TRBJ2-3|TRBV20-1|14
TGCAGTGCTATAGACAGGGGATGGTCAGATACGCAGTATTTT
CSAIDRGWSDTQYF
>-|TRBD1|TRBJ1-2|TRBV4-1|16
TGCGCCAGCAGCCAAGAACAGGGGTCGATATTGGAGGGCTACACCTTC
CASSQEQGSILEGYTF
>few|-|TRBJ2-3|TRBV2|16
TGTGCCAGCAGGGGGTGGCCCCATGATGGGGCAGATACGCAGTATTTT
CASRGWPHDGADTQYF
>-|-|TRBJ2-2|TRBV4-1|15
TGCGCCAGCAGCCAAGTGATAAGGGCCCCCGGGGAGCTGTTTTTT
CASSQVIRAPGELFF
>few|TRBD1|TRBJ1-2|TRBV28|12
TGTGCCAGCGGGACAGGGGGACGTGGCTACACCTTC
CASGTGGRGYTF
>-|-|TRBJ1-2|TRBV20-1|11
TGCAGTGCTAGAGATAACTATGGCTACACCTTC
CSARDNYGYTF
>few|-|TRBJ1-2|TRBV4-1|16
TGCGCCAGCAGCCAAGGGGGGGCACAGGGTAACTATGGCTACACCTTC
CASSQGGAQGNYGYTF
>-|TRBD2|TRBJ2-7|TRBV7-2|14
TGTGCCAGCAACCCGGGGGGGCAGACCTACGAGCAGTACTTC
CASNPGGQTYEQYF
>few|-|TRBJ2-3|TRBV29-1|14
TGCAGCGTCGAACAGGGCATGTTGACAGATACGCAGTATTTT
CSVEQGMLTDTQYF
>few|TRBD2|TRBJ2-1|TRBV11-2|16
TGTGCCAGCATCCTACTAGCGGGGGTCCCCCTGGATGAGCAGTTCTTC
CASILLAGVPLDEQFF
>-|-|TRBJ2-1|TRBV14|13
TGTGCCAGCAGCCAAGATTTAGATGGGGAGCAGTTCTTC
CASSQDLDGEQFF
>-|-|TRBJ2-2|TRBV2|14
TGTGCCAGCCTCCAAAGTACAGAGACCGGGGAGCTGTTTTTT
CASLQSTETGELFF
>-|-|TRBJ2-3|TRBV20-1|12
TGCAGCGGGTGGGGGCGCACAGATACGCAGTATTTT
CSGWGRTDTQYF
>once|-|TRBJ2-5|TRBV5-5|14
TGTGTCAGCAGCTTGGCTTCTCAGCAAGAGACCCAGTACTTC
CVSSLASQQETQYF
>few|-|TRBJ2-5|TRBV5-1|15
TGCGCCAGCAGCTCCGGACGATGGGGTGGGGAGACCCAGTACTTC
CASSSGRWGGETQYF
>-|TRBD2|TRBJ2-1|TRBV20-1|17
TGCAGTGCTAGAGCCCGTCCTACTAGCGGGAGGGGCAATGAGCAGTTCTTC
CSARARPTSGRGNEQFF
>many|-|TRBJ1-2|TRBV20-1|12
TGCAGTGCTAGGGGAGCTGACTATGGCTACACCTTC
CSARGADYGYTF
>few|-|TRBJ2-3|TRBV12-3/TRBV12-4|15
TGTGCCAGCAGTTTAGGTGTAGACCGCACAGATACGCAGTATTTT
CASSLGVDRTDTQYF
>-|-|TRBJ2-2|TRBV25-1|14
TGTGCCAGCAAGTTCGGGAGCGAAGGCGGGGAGCTGTTTTTT
CASKFGSEGGELFF
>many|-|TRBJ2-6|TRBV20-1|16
TGCAGTGCCATTTACTACCCCATCTCTGGGGCCAACGTCCTGACTTTC
CSAIYYPISGANVLTF
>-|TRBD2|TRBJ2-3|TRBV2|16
TGTGCCAGCAGGAAGGGGCTAGCGGGGATCACAGATACGCAGTATTTT
CASRKGLAGITDTQYF
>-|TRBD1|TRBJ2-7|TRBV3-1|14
TGTGCCAGCAGCTTTGATGTGACAGGGTACGAGCAGTACTTC
CASSFDVTGYEQYF
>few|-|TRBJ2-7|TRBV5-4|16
TGTGCCAGCAGCCGCCCAACCAGGGGAGGCGATTACGAGCAGTACTTC
CASSRPTRGGDYEQYF
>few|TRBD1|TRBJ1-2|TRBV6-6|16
TGTGCCAGCACCTACCCCGGGACAGGGAGGGCGCGAGGCTACACCTTC
CASTYPGTGRARGYTF
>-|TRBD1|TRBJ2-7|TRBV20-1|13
TGCAGTGCCGGAAAACAGGGGCCCTACGAGCAGTACTTC
CSAGKQGPYEQYF
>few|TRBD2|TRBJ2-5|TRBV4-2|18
TGTGCCAGCAGCCAAGATACGAGCGGGGGGGGCGTTCAAGAGACCCAGTACTTC
CASSQDTSGGGVQETQYF
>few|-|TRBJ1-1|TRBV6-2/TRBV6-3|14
TGTGCCAGCAGTTACTCCGACAGGAACACTGAAGCTTTCTTT
CASSYSDRNTEAFF
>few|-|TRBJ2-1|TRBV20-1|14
TGCAGTGCTAGGCAGGGGAACTCCTACAATGAGCAGTTCTTC
CSARQGNSYNEQFF
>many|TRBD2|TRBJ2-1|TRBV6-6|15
TGTGCCAGCAGCTCTCTAGCGGGAGGGCGCAATGAGCAGTTCTTC
CASSSLAGGRNEQFF
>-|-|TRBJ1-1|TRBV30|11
TGTGCCTACTGGAAGGGCACTGAAGCTTTCTTT
CAYWKGTEAFF
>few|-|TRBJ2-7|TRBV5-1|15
TGCGCCAGCAGCTTGCAATCGGGTATAACCTACGAGCAGTACTTC
CASSLQSGITYEQYF
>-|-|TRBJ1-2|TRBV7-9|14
TGTGCCAGCAGCTTAGACTCAGAACTCGATGGCTACACCTTC
CASSLDSELDGYTF
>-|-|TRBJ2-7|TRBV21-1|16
TGTGCCAGCAGCCTCCATGGGGACAGCCAACCCTACGAGCAGTACTTC
CASSLHGDSQPYEQYF